The 23 T cell receptor beta chains below were found in one sample sequenced in a study of T cells in Graves' hyperthyroidism and ophthalmopathy (dated by TCRdb to about 2019). The library came from multiplex PCR. This sample was sequenced with an Illumina HiSeq 2000. The TCR beta CDR3 regions were amplified from the RNA transcripts. For the first round of RT-PCR on the TCR CDR3, the HTBI primer set was used together with the Qiagen OneStep RT-PCR kit. TCRdb passed the public sequencing reads through fastp at Q25 and MiXCR, retaining productive beta sequences. Here each entry gathers all rows of one CDR3 protein and keeps the most common genes and DNA. This sample lists roughly 400,000 distinct CDR3 sequences; 15% to 19% were detected once. Of the sample, 28% is held by the ten largest clones. Specimen: blood. Every receptor here comes from a young woman with Graves' hyperthyroidism that later progressed to Graves' ophthalmopathy.

This clonotype was seen a few times. This rearrangement joins TRBV20-1 to TRBJ1-1; the D is unclear. The V end was cut by 5 bases, the J end by 0 bases, with 10 bases between. The CDR3 contains 13 residues. Per the germline V gene, CDR1 is DFQATT and CDR2 is SNEGSKA (reference sequence). This CDR3 reads CSAHSVMNTEAFF. CDR3 DNA: TGCAGTGCTCATTCAGTCATGAACACTGAAGCTTTCTTT.

This clonotype has a handful of counts. This chain uses TRBV27 with TRBJ2-2, with D tentatively TRBD1 or TRBD2 (5 bases each). V shed 1 base and J shed 8 bases, with 17 bases lying between them. Germline CDR1 MNHEY, CDR2 SMNVEV (reference sequence). The CDR3 is 16 amino acids. The CDR3 reads CASSLYGQGGWGELFF. CDR3 DNA sequence: TGTGCCAGCAGTTTATATGGACAAGGAGGTTGGGGGGAGCTGTTTTTT.

The rearrangement links TRBV5-1 to TRBJ2-7, with no clear D. Per germline, CDR1 SGHRS and CDR2 YFSETQ. V lost 3 bases to trimming and J lost 3 bases, with 10 bases between them. CDR3 length: 13 amino acids. CDR3 sequence reads: CASSSEPFYEQYF. CDR3 DNA: TGCGCCAGCAGCTCCGAACCCTTCTACGAGCAGTACTTC.

This chain links TRBV9 with TRBJ2-3; no definite D call. Germline V CDR1 and CDR2: SGDLS, YYNGEE. The length of the CDR3 is 15 residues. Deletions cut 0 bases from V and 2 bases from J, with 10 bases between. CDR3 region: CASSVAGHYTDTQYF. CDR3 in DNA: TGTGCCAGCAGCGTAGCGGGCCACTACACAGATACGCAGTATTTT.

This clonotype was picked up many times. The rearrangement links TRBV9 to TRBJ2-7; 10 bases agree with TRBD1. The V gene end was trimmed by 3 bases and the J gene end by 3 bases; junction bases not matched to a gene: 3. Germline loops: CDR1 SGDLS, CDR2 YYNGEE. The CDR3 consists of 14 residues. The CDR3 is CASSDGDRGYEQYF. The CDR3 DNA sequence: TGTGCCAGCAGCGACGGGGACAGGGGCTACGAGCAGTACTTC. Complete variable domain (other parts from reference TRBV9 and TRBJ2-7): DSGVTQTPKHLITATGQRVTLRCSPRSGDLSVYWYQQSLDQGLQFLIQYYNGEERAKGNILERFSAQQFPDLHSELNLSSLELGDSALYFCASSDGDRGYEQYFGPGTRLTVT.

This clonotype was detected many times. The gene calls are TRBV3-1 and TRBJ2-5; TRBD1 matches 8 bases. From germline, CDR1 is LGHDT and CDR2 YNNKEL (reference sequence). Germline trimming cut 4 bases from V and 2 bases from J; bases unmatched to any gene: 18. The length of the CDR3 is 19 residues. CDR3 amino acids: CASSRDRSAGRGPQETQYF. CDR3 sequence (DNA): TGTGCCAGCAGCCGGGACCGTTCGGCGGGCAGGGGGCCGCAAGAGACCCAGTACTTC.

This rearrangement joins TRBV28 to TRBJ1-1; no reliable D call. This CDR3 region has 14 residues. Germline CDR1 MDHEN, CDR2 SYDVKM. The V gene lost 3 bases and the J gene lost 9 bases, with 17 bases spanning the gap. The CDR3 loop is CASSFLLSDQKAFF. In nucleotides, the CDR3 is TGTGCCAGCAGTTTCCTCTTGTCGGATCAAAAAGCTTTCTTT.

This clonotype was observed a handful of times. The rearrangement uses TRBV5-1 and TRBJ2-4; the D call may be TRBD1 or TRBD2 (5 bases each). CDR1 and CDR2 from the germline V gene are SGHRS and YFSETQ. V was shortened by 1 base and J by 0 bases, with 14 bases between the two germline ends. The CDR3 has 17 residues. The CDR3 DNA reads as TGCGCCAGCAGCTTGACAGGACTGAGCTTAGCCAAAAACATTCAGTACTTC. Its translation: CASSLTGLSLAKNIQYF. Drawing the rest from reference TRBV5-1 and TRBJ2-4, the complete variable domain is KAGVTQTPRYLIKTRGQQVTLSCSPISGHRSVSWYQQTPGQGLQFLFEYFSETQRNKGNFPGRFSGRQFSNSRSEMNVSTLELGDSALYLCASSLTGLSLAKNIQYFGAGTRLSVL.

This chain links TRBV6-2 or TRBV6-3 with TRBJ2-3, with no clear D. Trimming removed 3 bases from V and 3 bases from J, with 10 bases in between. The CDR3 is 14 residues long. Germline CDR1 and CDR2: MNHEY and SVGEGT. The CDR3 nucleotides are TGTGCCAGCAGTTATCCCCCCGGGACAGATACGCAGTATTTT. Protein sequence: CASSYPPGTDTQYF.

Notes on this clonotype: This may be a read error: a much more frequent sequence differs by one nucleotide. V gene TRBV5-1 combines with J gene TRBJ1-1, with D tentatively TRBD1 (5 bases). The CDR3 is 14 amino acids. Germline CDR1 SGHRS, CDR2 YFSETQ. This CDR3 reads CSSSLEARGTEAFF. The DNA for the CDR3 is TGCTCCAGCAGCTTAGAGGCCCGGGGGACTGAAGCTTTCTTT.

The sample holds many counts of this clonotype. This chain links TRBV12-3 or TRBV12-4 with TRBJ2-7, with D perhaps TRBD2 (7 bases). V lost 7 bases and J 3 bases, leaving 22 bases between the germline ends. The CDR3 sequence is 16 residues long. The DNA for the CDR3 is TGTGCCAGCACTCTCACGGGGGCTAGCGGAGGCTACGAGCAGTACTTC. Translated, it gives CASTLTGASGGYEQYF.

This chain joins TRBV28 and TRBJ1-2, with 7 bases matching TRBD1. Per the germline V gene, CDR1 is MDHEN and CDR2 is SYDVKM. The V segment lost 4 bases and the J segment 6 bases; nucleotides outside the gene matches: 8. The CDR3 runs to 14 residues. The CDR3 reads CASSYTTGVDGYTF. CDR3 in DNA: TGTGCCAGCAGTTACACTACAGGGGTGGATGGCTACACCTTC.

The table lists this clonotype with many counts. This rearrangement joins TRBV28 to TRBJ2-3; possible D gene TRBD2, 5 bases. V lost 9 bases and J 1 base, leaving 20 bases between the germline ends. The germline gives CDR1 MDHEN, CDR2 SYDVKM. The CDR3 spans 16 residues. CDR3 sequence reads: CARRRGKPQRTDTQYF. Written as DNA, the CDR3 is TGTGCCAGAAGGAGAGGGAAGCCCCAGCGCACAGATACGCAGTATTTT.

This clonotype was picked up many times. This rearrangement joins TRBV4-2 to TRBJ2-7, with D maybe TRBD1 (6 bases). V gave up 1 base and J gave up 0 bases, with 10 bases separating them. Germline lookup yields CDR1 LGHNA and CDR2 YNFKEQ. The length of the CDR3 is 15 residues. This CDR3 is CASSQGRQVSYEQYF. CDR3 coding DNA: TGTGCCAGCAGCCAAGGCCGACAGGTCTCCTACGAGCAGTACTTC.

V usage is TRBV27 and J usage is TRBJ2-1; 13 bases match TRBD2. CDR1 is MNHEY, CDR2 SMNVEV, per germline (reference sequence). The CDR3 extends over 18 amino acids. The J segment lost 4 bases and the V segment lost 4 bases, leaving 10 bases of the junction unmatched. The CDR3 nucleotides read TGTGCCAGCAGTTCGCAGGGACTAGCGGGACCCGCATACAATGAGCAGTTCTTC. Its translation is CASSSQGLAGPAYNEQFF.

The chain joins TRBV10-1 to TRBJ2-3; D might be TRBD1 (5 bases). The germline V and J ends were trimmed by 6 bases and 1 base, with 14 bases remaining between them. The V gene's germline CDR1 is WNHNN and CDR2 SYGVQD (reference sequence). This CDR3 is 15 amino acids long. The CDR3 DNA is TGCGCCAGCAGGATAAAAGGACATCGCACAGATACGCAGTATTTT. It codes for CASRIKGHRTDTQYF.

This clonotype was detected ten times or more. V usage is TRBV29-1 and J usage is TRBJ2-1, with unresolved D. From germline, CDR1 is SQVTM and CDR2 ANQGSEA. This CDR3 is 14 amino acids long. V lost 8 bases to trimming and J lost 0 bases, with 14 bases between them. CDR3 sequence reads: CSTPGGSSYNEQFF. CDR3 nucleotide sequence: TGCAGCACCCCCGGCGGAAGCTCCTACAATGAGCAGTTCTTC.

About this clonotype itself: With a much larger clone just one base away, this may be a read error. The chain uses TRBV6-2 or TRBV6-3 and TRBJ2-1; no clear D gene. Trimming stripped 5 bases from V and 9 bases from J, with 20 bases between. Looked up from germline, CDR1 is MNHEY and CDR2 is SVGEGT. This CDR3 spans 15 amino acids. CDR3 nucleotides: TGTGCCAGCAGTAAGCCCGGGCCACCCACCGGTGAGCAGTTCTTC. Protein: CASSKPGPPTGEQFF.

The sample holds many counts of this clonotype. The chain recombines TRBV12-3 or TRBV12-4 with TRBJ1-6; 7 bases map to TRBD1. This CDR3 has 15 amino acids. The V gene end was trimmed by 6 bases and the J gene end by 9 bases; junction bases not matched to a gene: 11. The CDR3 is CASSDREGWGSPLHF. In DNA, the CDR3 is TGTGCCAGCAGCGACAGGGAAGGTTGGGGTTCACCCCTCCACTTT.

A few counts support this clonotype. The rearrangement uses TRBV25-1 and TRBJ1-1, with TRBD1 matching 7 bases. The germline V gene has CDR1 MGHDK and CDR2 SYGVNS. CDR3 size: 16 residues. V lost 0 bases to trimming and J lost 5 bases; unmatched junction nucleotides: 9. CDR3 in amino acids: CASSEYRTGWGTEAFF. The CDR3 DNA is TGTGCCAGCAGTGAATACCGGACAGGCTGGGGGACTGAAGCTTTCTTT.

This clonotype was picked up many times. The chain employs TRBV2 and TRBJ1-5; D is undetermined. Trimming took off 3 bases at V and 5 bases at J, with 11 bases between the two ends. CDR1 and CDR2 from the germline V gene are SNHLY and FYNNEI. CDR3 size: 14 residues. The CDR3 here is CASSEWGQYQPQHF. As DNA, the CDR3 is TGTGCCAGCAGTGAGTGGGGTCAGTATCAGCCCCAGCATTTT.

This clonotype has just a few counts. The chain combines TRBV19 with TRBJ2-1, with TRBD2 identical over 13 bases. The trim removed 5 bases at V and 6 bases at J, leaving 7 bases unmatched. CDR1 is LNHDA and CDR2 is SQIVND in the germline V gene (reference sequence). The CDR3 has 16 residues. In DNA, the CDR3 is TGTGCCAGTAGTCCAAGAGGACTAGCGGGAGTCAATGAGCAGTTCTTC. Its protein product is CASSPRGLAGVNEQFF.

V usage is TRBV6-6 and J usage is TRBJ2-3; possible D gene TRBD2, 6 bases. CDR1 and CDR2 from the germline V gene are MNHNY and SVGAGI (reference sequence). The V and J ends lost 2 bases and 3 bases respectively, with 15 bases between them. CDR3 size: 16 residues. The CDR3 protein is CASSYHLAYTTDTQYF. The CDR3 DNA reads TGTGCCAGCAGTTACCATCTAGCGTATACAACAGATACGCAGTATTTT.